These 6 T cell receptor beta chains share one sample of origin, sequenced in a study of cytomegalovirus exposure and HLA in healthy donors. 13 Jbeta primers and 60 Vbeta primers were used for the PCR. Sequencing used immunoSEQ multiplex PCR; TCRdb keeps in-frame clones, though not all of them. The data hold about 160,000 clones, with roughly three quarters observed a single time. The specimen was PBMCs. The origin of the receptors is a man between 60 and 70 years old in good health and CMV-seronegative.

V is TRBV2 and J is TRBJ2-7; 8 nucleotides line up with TRBD2. CDR3 length: 15 amino acids. V shed 2 bases and J 0 bases; nucleotides not matched to a gene: 3. Germline V gene sequence: CDR1 SNHLY, CDR2 FYNNEI. CDR3 sequence: CASSENGGDSYEQYF. The CDR3 nucleotides read TGTGCCAGCAGTGAAAACGGGGGGGACTCCTACGAGCAGTACTTC.

This clone was detected ten times or more. This chain links TRBV7-2 with TRBJ2-7; the D gene is possibly TRBD2 (5 bases). Germline lookup yields CDR1 SGHTA and CDR2 FQGNSA. The ends were cut back, 0 bases at V and 0 bases at J, with 9 bases in the middle. This CDR3 contains 15 residues. CDR3 bases: TGTGCCAGCAGCTTAGCCCCGGACTCCTCCTACGAGCAGTACTTC. Its translation is CASSLAPDSSYEQYF.

The rearrangement uses TRBV19 and TRBJ2-3; D perhaps matches TRBD2 (5 bases). V was clipped by 6 bases and J by 4 bases, with 14 bases between them. Germline CDR1 is LNHDA and CDR2 is SQIVND (reference sequence). This CDR3 region has 14 residues. CDR3 sequence: CASRPRAGADTQYF. In DNA form, the CDR3 reads TGTGCCAGTAGGCCGAGGGCGGGCGCAGATACGCAGTATTTT.

This clone is a singleton in its sample. The chain couples TRBV19 to TRBJ1-5; D not resolved. Germline V gene data show CDR1 as LNHDA and CDR2 as SQIVND (reference sequence). The V gene lost 5 bases and the J gene lost 0 bases, with 14 bases spanning the gap. The CDR3 sequence is 16 residues long. The CDR3 bases are TGTGCCAGTAGTGTAATGGCAGGCTTTAGCAATCAGCCCCAGCATTTT. Amino acids: CASSVMAGFSNQPQHF.

The table lists this clone with a few counts. This chain uses TRBV29-1 with TRBJ2-2; tentative D call: TRBD2 (5 bases). The CDR3 runs to 16 residues. Trimming pared 7 bases from V and 6 bases from J, leaving 24 bases between. The germline V gene encodes CDR1 SQVTM and CDR2 ANQGSEA. The CDR3 protein is CSAKIASSPFAGELFF. DNA for the CDR3: TGCAGCGCAAAAATCGCTAGCTCACCGTTCGCCGGGGAGCTGTTTTTT.

Only a few counts were recorded for this clone. The V and J genes are TRBV2 and TRBJ2-1; D uncertain. This CDR3 has 13 residues. Per the germline V gene, CDR1 is SNHLY and CDR2 is FYNNEI. V lost 3 bases and J lost 8, with 11 bases in between. CDR3 in amino acids: CASSEDGADEQFF. The CDR3 nucleotides are TGTGCCAGCAGTGAGGATGGAGCTGATGAGCAGTTCTTC.